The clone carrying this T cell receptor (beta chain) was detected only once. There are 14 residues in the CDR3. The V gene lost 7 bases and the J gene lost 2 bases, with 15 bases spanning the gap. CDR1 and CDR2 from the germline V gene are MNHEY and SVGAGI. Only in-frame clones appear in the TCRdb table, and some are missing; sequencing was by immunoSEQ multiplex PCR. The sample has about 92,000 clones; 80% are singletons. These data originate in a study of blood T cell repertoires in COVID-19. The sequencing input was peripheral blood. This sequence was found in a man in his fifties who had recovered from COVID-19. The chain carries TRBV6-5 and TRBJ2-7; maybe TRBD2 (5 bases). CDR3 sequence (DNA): TGTGCCAGCAATGCCGTCCACGGGACCTACGAGCAGTACTTC. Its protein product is CASNAVHGTYEQYF.